This TCR beta chain was captured in a study of T cells in Graves' hyperthyroidism and ophthalmopathy. Overall study findings and caveats: Progression to ophthalmopathy was predicted a median of about 6.6 months early.

This clonotype was recorded many times. Its target is unknown. Losses at the gene ends were 7 bases for V and 2 bases for J; bases not matched to a gene: 11. Germline values: CDR1 MNHEY, CDR2 SVGEGT. The CDR3 loop spans 18 amino acids. Amplification of TCR beta CDR3 regions used RNA as the template. The TCR CDR3 was amplified in a first-round RT-PCR using the HTBI primer set. TCRdb passed the multiplex PCR reads through MiXCR, listing each CDR3 protein once. The table shows about 360,000 distinct CDR3 sequences, with 13% occurring only once. Patients having uncontrolled infection, another autoimmune disease, pregnancy or lactation were not included. Diagnosis relied on clinical symptoms, serum thyroxine and TRAb, thyroid ultrasound and orbital computed tomography.

The material sequenced was blood. The rearrangement links TRBV6-2 or TRBV6-3 to TRBJ2-5; TRBD2 matches 15 bases. The sequence derives from a woman in her late teens or twenties with Graves' hyperthyroidism. CDR3 loop: CASTPRTSGRAIQETQYF. The CDR3 nucleotides read TGTGCCAGCACCCCTCGGACTAGCGGGAGGGCCATACAAGAGACCCAGTACTTC.